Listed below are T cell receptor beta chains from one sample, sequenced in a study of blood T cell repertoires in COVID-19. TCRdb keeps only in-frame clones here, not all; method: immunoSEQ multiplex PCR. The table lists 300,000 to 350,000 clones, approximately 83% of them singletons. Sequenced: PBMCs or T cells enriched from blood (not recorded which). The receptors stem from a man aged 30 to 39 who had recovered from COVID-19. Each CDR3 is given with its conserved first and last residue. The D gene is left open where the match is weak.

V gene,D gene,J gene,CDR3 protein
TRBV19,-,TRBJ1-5,CASSPRQANQPQHF
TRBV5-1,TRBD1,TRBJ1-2,CASSSGQGNFYGYTF
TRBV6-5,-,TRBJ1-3,CASSDSRVTDTIYF
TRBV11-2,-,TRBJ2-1,CASSSTGYNEQFF
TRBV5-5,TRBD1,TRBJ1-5,CASSLTGGRSQPQHF
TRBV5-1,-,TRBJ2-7,CASSLDLYEQYF
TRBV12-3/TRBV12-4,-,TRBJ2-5,CASSRGETQYF
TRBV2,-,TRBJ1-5,CASSPNSHNQPQHF
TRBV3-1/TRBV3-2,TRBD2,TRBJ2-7,CASSQKRGGPYEQYF
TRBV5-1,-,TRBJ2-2,CASSPAGLNTGELFF
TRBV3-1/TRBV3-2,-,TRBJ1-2,CASSQSPGLHYGYTF
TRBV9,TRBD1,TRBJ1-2,CASSGGQKNYGYTF